Listed below are T cell receptor beta chains from one sample, sequenced in a study of CXCR3-negative and CXCR3-positive naive CD8 T cells. Reanalyzing the 5' RACE reads, TCRdb keeps one entry per CDR3 protein, without DNA. The sample data list 100,000 or so distinct CDR3 sequences. Sequencing was performed on naive CXCR3- CD8+ T cells from blood. These receptors all come from a human donor in good health. Some clones in this sample may be carry-over from other donors' samples. CDR3s include the opening cysteine and the closing phenylalanine or tryptophan.

j_call v_call cdr3_aa
TRBJ2-3 TRBV29-1 CSVVTGGDTQYF
TRBJ2-3 TRBV6-5 CASSSFGGTDTQYF
TRBJ2-1 TRBV29-1 CSVDHRGAPYNEQFF
TRBJ2-7 TRBV4-1 CASSQVGLDGEQYF
TRBJ2-2 TRBV19 CASSAWGAGELFF
TRBJ2-7 TRBV7-2 CASSFVPGREQYF
TRBJ2-2 TRBV11-2 CASSKTGTLNTGELFF
TRBJ2-7 TRBV28 CASSPPTGWYEQYF
TRBJ2-1 TRBV9 CASSVVASGVNEQFF
TRBJ2-7 TRBV7-9 CASSPRKGAYEQYF
TRBJ2-2 TRBV9 CASSVDTGELFF
TRBJ2-7 TRBV28 CASSLYQGRYEQYF
TRBJ2-7 TRBV29-1 CSVEEDSYEQYF
TRBJ2-1 TRBV7-3 CASSPRGDRVHNEQFF
TRBJ1-1 TRBV6-5 CASSYRDSLAAEAFF
TRBJ2-3 TRBV7-9 CASSFPGTQMDTDTQYF